This T cell receptor (beta chain) was recorded in a study of blood T cell repertoires in COVID-19. The repertoire was sequenced with immunoSEQ multiplex PCR; TCRdb's copy has only in-frame clones and lacks some. Of 150,000 to 200,000 clones in the sample, 70% to 90% were seen once. This CDR3 region has 17 residues. Deletions cut 6 bases from V and 3 bases from J, with 17 bases between. Germline CDR1 is KGHDR and CDR2 is SFDVKD. Each participant's cohort was designated according to participant-reported clinical history. This clonotype was sampled from a man aged 35-49 years who had recovered from COVID-19. The specimen sequenced was PBMCs or T cells enriched from blood (not recorded which). The chain couples TRBV24-1 to TRBJ2-6, with D unresolved. The CDR3 here is CATSPPEGVGGANVLTF. In DNA form, the CDR3 reads TGTGCCACCAGTCCCCCAGAAGGAGTCGGTGGGGCCAACGTCCTGACTTTC.